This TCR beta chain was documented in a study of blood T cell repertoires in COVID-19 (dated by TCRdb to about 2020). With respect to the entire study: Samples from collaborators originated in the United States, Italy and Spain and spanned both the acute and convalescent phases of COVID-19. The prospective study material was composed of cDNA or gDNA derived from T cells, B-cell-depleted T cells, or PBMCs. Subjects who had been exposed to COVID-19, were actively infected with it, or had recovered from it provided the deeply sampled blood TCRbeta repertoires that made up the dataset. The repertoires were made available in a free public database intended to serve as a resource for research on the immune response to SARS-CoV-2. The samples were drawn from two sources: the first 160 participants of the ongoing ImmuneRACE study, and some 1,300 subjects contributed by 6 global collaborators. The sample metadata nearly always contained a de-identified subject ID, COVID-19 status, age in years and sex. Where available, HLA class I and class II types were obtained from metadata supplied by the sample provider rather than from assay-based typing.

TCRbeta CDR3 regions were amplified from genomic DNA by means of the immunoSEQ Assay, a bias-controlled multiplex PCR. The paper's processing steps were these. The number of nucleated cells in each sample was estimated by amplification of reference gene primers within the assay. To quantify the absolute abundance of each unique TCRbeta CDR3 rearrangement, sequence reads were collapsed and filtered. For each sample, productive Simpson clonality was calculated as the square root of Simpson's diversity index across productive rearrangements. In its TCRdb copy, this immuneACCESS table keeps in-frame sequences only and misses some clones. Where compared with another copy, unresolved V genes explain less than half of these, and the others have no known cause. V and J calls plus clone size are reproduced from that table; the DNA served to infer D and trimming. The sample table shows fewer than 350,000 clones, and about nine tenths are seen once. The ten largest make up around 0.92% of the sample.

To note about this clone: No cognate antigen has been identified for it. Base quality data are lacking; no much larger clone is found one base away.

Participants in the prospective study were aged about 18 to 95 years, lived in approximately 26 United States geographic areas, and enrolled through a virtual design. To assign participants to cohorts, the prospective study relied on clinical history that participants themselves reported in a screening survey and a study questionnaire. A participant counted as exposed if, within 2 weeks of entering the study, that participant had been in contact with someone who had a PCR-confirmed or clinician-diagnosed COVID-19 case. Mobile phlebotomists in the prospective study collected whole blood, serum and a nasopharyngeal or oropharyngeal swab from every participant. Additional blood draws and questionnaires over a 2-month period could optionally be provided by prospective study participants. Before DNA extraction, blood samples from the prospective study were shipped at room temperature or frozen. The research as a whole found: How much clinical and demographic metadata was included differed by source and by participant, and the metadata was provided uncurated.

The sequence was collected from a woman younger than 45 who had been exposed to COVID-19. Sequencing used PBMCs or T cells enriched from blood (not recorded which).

In nucleotide form, the sequence is TGCGCCAGCAGCTTCCCTGGGACAGGCCTTACGAACACTGAAGCTTTCTTT. Translated, it gives CASSFPGTGLTNTEAFF. The rearrangement combines TRBV5-1 with TRBJ1-1, and TRBD1 matches 8 of the central bases. Here V drops 2 bases and J drops 1 base, and the junction holds 10 bases not matched to any gene. The CDR3 holds 17 amino acids from the cysteine to the phenylalanine. CDR3 DNA is the only sequence kept; it has 51 bases, read in frame from the first base. CDR1 SGHRS and CDR2 YFSETQ are derived from the germline V gene.